A single sample gave rise to the 21 T cell receptor beta chains below, sequenced in a study of blood T cell repertoires in COVID-19. Using immunoSEQ multiplex PCR, the repertoire was profiled, and TCRdb retains in-frame clones only, with some absent. The sample includes approximately 160,000 clones, 86% of them seen just once. Sample: peripheral blood. The receptors come from a man over 45 with active or convalescent COVID-19.

This rearrangement joins TRBV5-5 to TRBJ2-7; D gene ambiguous. The germline V and J ends were trimmed by 2 bases and 3 bases, with 15 bases remaining between them. Per germline, CDR1 SGHKS and CDR2 YYEKEE (reference sequence). This CDR3 has 15 amino acids. The CDR3 DNA sequence: TGTGCCAGCAGCTTAAGTAGTCGGTCCGTCTACGAGCAGTACTTC. Its translation is CASSLSSRSVYEQYF.

V and J are TRBV5-8 and TRBJ2-3; possibly TRBD2 for D (6 bases). The CDR3 sequence is 16 residues long. CDR1 and CDR2 (germline): SGHTS, YDEGEE. Trimming took 3 bases from V and 2 from J, leaving 16 bases between them. DNA for the CDR3: TGTGCCAGCAGCTCGCGACTAGTCTCGCACACAGATACGCAGTATTTT. This sequence encodes CASSSRLVSHTDTQYF.

The V call is TRBV5-6, the J call TRBJ2-5; TRBD1 is a possible D gene (6 bases). V dropped 5 bases and J dropped 5 bases, with 16 bases sitting between them. CDR3 length equals 14 residues. In germline, CDR1 is SGHDT, CDR2 YYEEEE. The CDR3 nucleotides read TGTGCCAGCAGTTTTACAGGGCGCGCGGAGACCCAGTACTTC. This gives the protein CASSFTGRAETQYF.

This clone was observed a handful of times. The J gene is TRBJ2-1, the V gene TRBV7-2; D is uncertain. V was trimmed by 1 base and J by 5 bases, leaving 6 bases between them. Germline CDR1 and CDR2: SGHTA and FQGNSA. The CDR3 extends over 13 amino acids. The CDR3 loop is CASSLVEDNEQFF. CDR3 DNA sequence: TGTGCCAGCAGCTTAGTCGAGGACAATGAGCAGTTCTTC.

The gene calls are TRBV5-1 and TRBJ2-3; TRBD2 matches 8 bases. The CDR3 is made up of 15 amino acids. Germline V gene data show CDR1 as SGHRS and CDR2 as YFSETQ. J gave up 0 bases and V 2 bases, and 2 bases lay outside the gene matches. The CDR3 sequence: CASSFSSGSTDTQYF. CDR3 DNA: TGCGCCAGCAGCTTTTCTAGCGGGAGCACAGATACGCAGTATTTT.

CDR3 amino acids: CASSQAATGSGYGYTF. CDR3 DNA: TGTGCCAGCAGCCAAGCCGCTACAGGGTCTGGCTATGGCTACACCTTC. The chain employs TRBV4-2 and TRBJ1-2, with a weak D call TRBD1 (6 bases). This CDR3 is 16 amino acids long. Germline V gene sequence: CDR1 LGHNA, CDR2 YNFKEQ. Trimming left V 1 base short and J 4 bases short, with 16 bases between.

This clone has just one count. The chain is built from TRBV18 and TRBJ1-2, with D tentatively TRBD1 (6 bases). With 3 bases removed from V and 2 bases from J, the gap between germline ends came to 13 bases. Germline V lookup: CDR1 KGHSH, CDR2 LQKENI. This CDR3 has 15 amino acids. CDR3 residues: CASSPSGAGNYGYTF. CDR3 DNA: TGTGCCAGCTCACCCTCAGGGGCGGGCAACTATGGCTACACCTTC.

V gene TRBV4-3 combines with J gene TRBJ1-4; TRBD1 matches at 7 bases. In germline, CDR1 is LGHNA, CDR2 YSLEER. V trimming: 1 base; J trimming: 3 bases; junction bases outside the gene matches: 2. This CDR3 is 15 amino acids long. DNA of the CDR3: TGCGCCAGCAGCCAAGCGCAGGGGGCTAATGAAAAACTGTTTTTT. This gives the protein CASSQAQGANEKLFF.

V and J are TRBV5-1 and TRBJ2-7, with TRBD2 matching over 9 bases. Germline-derived CDR1 and CDR2 are SGHRS and YFSETQ. The CDR3 runs 16 residues. V gave up 0 bases and J gave up 1 base; unmatched junction bases: 5. The CDR3 sequence: CASSLGSSGSSYEQYF. The CDR3 bases are TGCGCCAGCAGCTTGGGTAGTAGCGGGAGTTCCTACGAGCAGTACTTC.

The gene calls are TRBV6-5 and TRBJ1-3; 10 bases agree with TRBD1. Trimming took 4 bases from V and 0 from J; bases not matched to a gene: 3. CDR3 length: 16 amino acids. The germline CDR1 and CDR2 sequences are MNHEY and SVGAGI. The CDR3, as DNA: TGTGCCAGCAGTTGGGGACAGGGGCTCTCTGGAAACACCATATATTTT. Its protein product is CASSWGQGLSGNTIYF.

The genes are TRBV10-3 and TRBJ2-2; 7 positions agree with TRBD1. Germline-derived CDR1 and CDR2 are ENHRY and SYGVKD. This CDR3 spans 16 amino acids. The J segment lost 0 bases and the V segment lost 8 bases, leaving 9 bases of the junction unmatched. For the CDR3, the DNA is TGTGCCATCGGAGGACAGGAAGGGCCGAACACCGGGGAGCTGTTTTTT. As protein: CAIGGQEGPNTGELFF.

V gene TRBV2 combines with J gene TRBJ2-7; 9 nucleotides agree with TRBD2. Germline lookup yields CDR1 SNHLY and CDR2 FYNNEI. Trimming removed 6 bases from V and 4 bases from J; junction bases left unmatched: 7. CDR3 length: 14 amino acids. DNA for the CDR3: TGTGCCAGCAGGGCTAGCGGGATGATTTACGAGCAGTACTTC. Protein sequence: CASRASGMIYEQYF. The whole variable domain, remainder taken from reference TRBV2 and TRBJ2-7, is EPEVTQTPSHQVTQMGQEVILRCVPISNHLYFYWYRQILGQKVEFLVSFYNNEISEKSEIFDDQFSVERPDGSNFTLKIRSTKLEDSAMYFCASRASGMIYEQYFGPGTRLTVT.

The CDR3 nucleotides read TGCAGCGTGGGGACAGATCACACTGAAGCTTTCTTT. Translating gives CSVGTDHTEAFF. The chain carries TRBV29-1 and TRBJ1-1; TRBD1 aligns across 7 bases. Per germline, CDR1 SQVTM and CDR2 ANQGSEA. The CDR3 covers 12 residues. V was pared by 6 bases and J by 3 bases, with 4 bases of the junction left unmatched.

The rearrangement links TRBV28 to TRBJ2-7; tentative D call: TRBD1 (5 bases). The V and J ends lost 4 bases and 7 bases respectively, with 11 bases between them. This CDR3 is 12 amino acids long. Per germline, CDR1 MDHEN and CDR2 SYDVKM. The CDR3 protein is CASSSAGREQYF. CDR3 DNA: TGTGCCAGCAGTTCGGCAGGGCGGGAGCAGTACTTC.

V usage is TRBV25-1 and J usage is TRBJ1-6; 8 bases fit TRBD1. The junction had 3 bases not matched to a gene; V was cut back by 5 bases and J by 0 bases. The germline gives CDR1 MGHDK, CDR2 SYGVNS. CDR3 size: 16 residues. CDR3 protein: CASSKQGASYNSPLHF. In nucleotides, the CDR3 is TGTGCCAGCAGTAAGCAGGGGGCCTCCTATAATTCACCCCTCCACTTT.

V and J are TRBV18 and TRBJ1-2; 9 bases are shared with TRBD1. This CDR3 has 14 amino acids. With 5 bases clipped from V and 4 bases from J, the junction kept 5 bases outside the gene matches. Germline V gives CDR1 KGHSH, CDR2 LQKENI. This chain's CDR3 is CASSSGTGSYGYTF. The CDR3 bases are TGTGCCAGCTCATCCGGGACAGGGTCCTATGGCTACACCTTC. Based on the CDR3 plus reference TRBV18 and TRBJ1-2, the full variable domain is NAGVMQNPRHLVRRRGQEARLRCSPMKGHSHVYWYRQLPEEGLKFMVYLQKENIIDESGMPKERFSAEFPKEGPSILRIQQVVRGDSAAYFCASSSGTGSYGYTFGSGTRLTVV.

This clone occurred a few times. This sequence joins TRBV6-5 and TRBJ2-6, with unresolved D. Trimming removed 3 bases at V and 4 bases at J, with 13 bases between. This CDR3 comprises 16 residues. From germline, CDR1 is MNHEY and CDR2 SVGAGI. The CDR3: CASSYFTASGANVLTF. CDR3 DNA: TGTGCCAGCAGTTATTTCACTGCCTCAGGGGCCAACGTCCTGACTTTC.

The rearrangement uses TRBV19 and TRBJ1-5; D might be TRBD1 (6 bases). The germline V gene has CDR1 LNHDA and CDR2 SQIVND (reference sequence). Trimming removed 4 bases at V and 9 bases at J, with 16 bases between. CDR3 length equals 14 residues. CDR3 bases: TGTGCCAGTAGTAAAGGGACATCCGGAGGGCCCCAGCATTTT. Its translation: CASSKGTSGGPQHF.

The V gene is TRBV29-1, the J gene TRBJ1-2, with 8 bases lining up with TRBD1. CDR3 length: 13 residues. With V trimmed by 6 bases and J by 2 bases, 5 bases remained unmatched. The germline gives CDR1 SQVTM, CDR2 ANQGSEA. The CDR3 sequence is CSVGDRWNYGYTF. CDR3 nucleotides: TGCAGCGTGGGGGACAGGTGGAACTATGGCTACACCTTC.

The chain couples TRBV19 to TRBJ2-1; the D is unclear. V dropped 2 bases and J dropped 5 bases, with 10 bases sitting between them. Germline loops: CDR1 LNHDA, CDR2 SQIVND (reference sequence). CDR3 length: 14 residues. The CDR3: CASSIILRHNEQFF. The CDR3 region has the DNA TGTGCCAGTAGTATAATTTTGCGGCACAATGAGCAGTTCTTC.

The rearrangement uses TRBV7-6 and TRBJ2-2; 10 bases agree with TRBD2. V shed 5 bases and J 5 bases; nucleotides not matched to a gene: 8. The CDR3 has 16 amino acids. Germline CDR1 and CDR2: SGHVS and FNYEAQ. The CDR3 DNA reads as TGTGCCAGCAGCGGAAAGGGACTAGCGAGAACCGGGGAGCTGTTTTTT. It is translated as CASSGKGLARTGELFF. The variable domain in full, with the rest retrieved from reference TRBV7-6 and TRBJ2-2, is GAGVSQSPRYKVTKRGQDVALRCDPISGHVSLYWYRQALGQGPEFLTYFNYEAQQDKSGLPNDRFSAERPEGSISTLTIQRTEQRDSAMYRCASSGKGLARTGELFFGEGSRLTVL.